Below are 15 T cell receptor beta chains sequenced from a single sample in a study of tumor and adjacent non-tumor tissue in lung cancer. The template was RNA from unsorted bulk tissue. The library came from three nested PCR rounds adapted from ARM-PCR protocols. TCRdb re-analysed the multiplex PCR reads in MiXCR, keeping a single row per CDR3 protein. This sample yields roughly 76,000 distinct CDR3 sequences, of which 55% to 70% are seen a single time; around 12% belongs to the top ten. The source material was lung tumor tissue. Every receptor here comes from a woman in her sixties or seventies with non-small cell lung cancer.

This clonotype showed up just a few times. A read error may explain this, as a much larger clone is one base away. V and J are TRBV6-5 and TRBJ1-2; TRBD1 aligns across 12 bases. The CDR3 has 15 residues. V lost 0 bases and J lost 9; bases outside the gene matches: 5. Germline loops: CDR1 MNHEY, CDR2 SVGAGI. The chain's CDR3 is CASSYSGQGASSYTF. Written as DNA, the CDR3 is TGTGCCAGCAGTTACTCGGGACAGGGGGCGTCTAGCTACACCTTC.

About this clonotype: The junction departs from the called germline gene at one end, perhaps through a read error. The rearrangement links TRBV10-2 to TRBJ2-7, with 13 bases matching TRBD2. Germline V gene lookup returns CDR1 WSHSY and CDR2 SAAADI. The CDR3 has 18 residues. The CDR3 bases are TGCGGCAGCAGTGAAGGGGGACTAGCGGGACCGCCGAGCTACAAGCAGTACTTC. This translates into CGSSEGGLAGPPSYKQYF.

This clonotype is medium-sized by share. The chain combines TRBV4-2 with TRBJ2-2, with D unclear. V was pared by 0 bases and J by 5 bases, with 13 bases between. The germline gives CDR1 LGHNA, CDR2 YNFKEQ. The CDR3 runs to 16 residues. CDR3 DNA: TGTGCCAGCAGCCAAGATAGGACCCCACGTACCGGGGAGCTGTTTTTT. As protein: CASSQDRTPRTGELFF.

This clonotype has only a few counts. Germline is not matched at one junction end, which may reflect a read error. The chain employs TRBV5-1 and TRBJ2-3, with 8 nucleotides matching TRBD1. The CDR3 loop spans 16 amino acids. Germline CDR1 is SGHRS and CDR2 is YFSETQ. The CDR3 DNA reads TGCGCCAGCAGCTTGGCGAGGACAGGGAGCACAGATACGCAGCACTTT. It is translated as CASSLARTGSTDTQHF. Full variable domain (missing parts from reference TRBV5-1 and TRBJ2-3): KAGVTQTPRYLIKTRGQQVTLSCSPISGHRSVSWYQQTPGQGLQFLFEYFSETQRNKGNFPGRFSGRQFSNSRSEMNVSTLELGDSALYLCASSLARTGSTDTQHFGPGTRLTVL.

Regarding this clonotype: The junction departs from the called germline gene at one end, perhaps through a read error. The rearrangement links TRBV30 to TRBJ2-2; possibly TRBD2 for D (5 bases). Germline CDR1 GTSNPN, CDR2 SVGIG (reference sequence). The CDR3 extends over 14 amino acids. The DNA for the CDR3 is TGTGCCTTGAGTGGGGAGACCAGCACCGGGGAGCTGTTTTTT. Its translation: CALSGETSTGELFF.

Worth noting for this clonotype: Compared with germline, one end of the junction differs, possibly owing to a read error. The V call is TRBV29-1, the J call TRBJ2-7; TRBD2 aligns across 9 bases. The CDR3 spans 14 residues. Germline values: CDR1 SQVTM, CDR2 ANQGSEA. The CDR3 DNA follows: TGCAGGGTTGATTCAGGAAGCGGGGGGAACGAGCAGTACTTC. The encoded protein is CRVDSGSGGNEQYF.

A remark on this clonotype: Relative to the germline gene, one junction end is altered; a read error may explain this. The V gene is TRBV10-3, the J gene TRBJ2-6; D is possibly TRBD1 (5 bases). The germline V gene has CDR1 ENHRY and CDR2 SYGVKD. CDR3 length: 15 amino acids. The CDR3 sequence is CAIGEGPSGANILTF. CDR3 DNA: TGTGCCATCGGTGAAGGGCCCTCTGGGGCCAACATCCTGACTTTC.

The sample holds a few counts of this clonotype. The rearrangement links TRBV19 to TRBJ2-3, with D maybe TRBD2 (6 bases). V was clipped by 4 bases and J by 6 bases, with 14 bases between them. The CDR3 consists of 14 residues. The V gene's germline CDR1 is LNHDA and CDR2 SQIVND (reference sequence). The CDR3: CASSTSAPQDTQYF. In nucleotides, the CDR3 is TGTGCCAGTAGTACTAGCGCACCCCAGGATACGCAGTATTTT. Looking up the rest from reference TRBV19 and TRBJ2-3 gives the full variable domain: DGGITQSPKYLFRKEGQNVTLSCEQNLNHDAMYWYRQDPGQGLRLIYYSQIVNDFQKGDIAEGYSVSREKKESFPLTVTSAQKNPTAFYLCASSTSAPQDTQYFGPGTRLTVL.

The chain is built from TRBV6-6 and TRBJ2-1; perhaps TRBD1 as D (6 bases). The CDR3 is made up of 17 amino acids. Germline V gives CDR1 MNHNY, CDR2 SVGAGI (reference sequence). The V gene lost 6 bases and the J gene lost 4 bases, with 22 bases spanning the gap. For the CDR3, the DNA is TGTGCCAGCAGCTCTCCCCGGGACATAAGACAATACAATGAGCAGTTCTTC. It yields the protein CASSSPRDIRQYNEQFF.

The rearrangement uses TRBV7-9 and TRBJ1-4; D gene unclear. The CDR3 is 15 residues long. V was pared by 2 bases and J by 8 bases, with 15 bases between. Germline V gene data show CDR1 as SEHNR and CDR2 as FQNEAQ (reference sequence). The CDR3 nucleotides are TGTGCCAGCAGCTTAAGGCATGGGCTAGTGGAAAAACTGTTTTTT. Its translation is CASSLRHGLVEKLFF.

About this clonotype itself: The final CDR3 position lacks the conserved phenylalanine or tryptophan, pointing to a likely read error. The gene calls are TRBV11-1 and TRBJ2-5, with 9 bases that match TRBD2. This CDR3 region has 15 residues. CDR1 SGHAT and CDR2 FQDESV come from the germline V gene (reference sequence). In DNA form, the CDR3 reads TGTGCCAGCAACTTAAAGGCGGGAGGGCAAGAGACCCAGTACTTG. It encodes CASNLKAGGQETQYL.

On this clonotype: It may be a read error: a sequence one base away is much more abundant. J is TRBJ2-2 and V is TRBV11-2; a weak D match, TRBD1 (6 bases). Looked up from germline, CDR1 is SGHAT and CDR2 is FQNNGV. The CDR3 spans 15 residues. The CDR3: CASSLGLTGTGVLFF. The CDR3 DNA is TGTGCCAGCAGCCTAGGACTCACAGGGACCGGGGTGCTGTTTTTT. The full variable domain, in which reference TRBV11-2 and TRBJ2-2 provide the parts outside the CDR3, is EAGVAQSPRYKIIEKRQSVAFWCNPISGHATLYWYQQILGQGPKLLIQFQNNGVVDDSQLPKDRFSAERLKGVDSTLKIQPAKLEDSAVYLCASSLGLTGTGVLFFGEGSRLTVL.

For this clonotype: Since the CDR3 does not end with the conserved phenylalanine or tryptophan, this likely comes from a read error. The chain joins TRBV6-1 to TRBJ1-4; the D is unclear. Germline-derived CDR1 and CDR2 are MNHNS and SASEGT. Trimming took off 7 bases at V and 7 bases at J, with 19 bases between the two ends. The CDR3 runs 15 residues. The CDR3 loop is CASTGREGWIEKLFS. The DNA for the CDR3 is TGTGCCAGCACCGGAAGGGAGGGTTGGATTGAAAAACTGTTTTCC.

The sample holds a few counts of this clonotype. This may come from a read error, since a much larger clone is one base off. This sequence joins TRBV12-3 or TRBV12-4 and TRBJ1-4; 9 bases map to TRBD1. V trimming: 7 bases; J trimming: 4 bases; junction bases outside the gene matches: 4. The CDR3 is 14 amino acids. In DNA form, the CDR3 reads TGTGCCAGCAACAGGGGGCACGATAATGAAAAACTGTTTTTT. Translating gives CASNRGHDNEKLFF.

A note on this clonotype: This sequence may be a read error, since a much larger clone differs from it by one base. The V call is TRBV5-1, the J call TRBJ2-3; unclear D gene. Deletions cut 2 bases from V and 2 bases from J, with 18 bases between. Germline CDR1 is SGHRS and CDR2 is YFSETQ. CDR3 length: 17 residues. The CDR3 sequence is CASSFTFPRVLTDTQYF. The CDR3 bases are TGCGCCAGCAGCTTTACGTTTCCGAGAGTACTCACAGATACGCAGTATTTT.